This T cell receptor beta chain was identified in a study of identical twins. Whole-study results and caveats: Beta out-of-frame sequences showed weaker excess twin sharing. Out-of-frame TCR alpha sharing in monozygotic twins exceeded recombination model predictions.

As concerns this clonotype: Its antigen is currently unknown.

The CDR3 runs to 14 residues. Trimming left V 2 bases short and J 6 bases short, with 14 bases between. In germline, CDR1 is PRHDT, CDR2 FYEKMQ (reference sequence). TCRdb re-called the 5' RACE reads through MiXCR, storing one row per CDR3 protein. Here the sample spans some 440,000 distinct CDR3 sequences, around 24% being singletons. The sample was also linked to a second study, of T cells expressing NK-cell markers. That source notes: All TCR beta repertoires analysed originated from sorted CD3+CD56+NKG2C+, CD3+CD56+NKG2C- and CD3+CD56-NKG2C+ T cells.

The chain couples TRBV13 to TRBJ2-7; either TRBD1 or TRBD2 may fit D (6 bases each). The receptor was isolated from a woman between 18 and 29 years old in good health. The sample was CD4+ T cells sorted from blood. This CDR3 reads CASSLRARGLEQYF. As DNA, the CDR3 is TGTGCCAGCAGCTTAAGGGCCCGGGGGCTCGAGCAGTACTTC.